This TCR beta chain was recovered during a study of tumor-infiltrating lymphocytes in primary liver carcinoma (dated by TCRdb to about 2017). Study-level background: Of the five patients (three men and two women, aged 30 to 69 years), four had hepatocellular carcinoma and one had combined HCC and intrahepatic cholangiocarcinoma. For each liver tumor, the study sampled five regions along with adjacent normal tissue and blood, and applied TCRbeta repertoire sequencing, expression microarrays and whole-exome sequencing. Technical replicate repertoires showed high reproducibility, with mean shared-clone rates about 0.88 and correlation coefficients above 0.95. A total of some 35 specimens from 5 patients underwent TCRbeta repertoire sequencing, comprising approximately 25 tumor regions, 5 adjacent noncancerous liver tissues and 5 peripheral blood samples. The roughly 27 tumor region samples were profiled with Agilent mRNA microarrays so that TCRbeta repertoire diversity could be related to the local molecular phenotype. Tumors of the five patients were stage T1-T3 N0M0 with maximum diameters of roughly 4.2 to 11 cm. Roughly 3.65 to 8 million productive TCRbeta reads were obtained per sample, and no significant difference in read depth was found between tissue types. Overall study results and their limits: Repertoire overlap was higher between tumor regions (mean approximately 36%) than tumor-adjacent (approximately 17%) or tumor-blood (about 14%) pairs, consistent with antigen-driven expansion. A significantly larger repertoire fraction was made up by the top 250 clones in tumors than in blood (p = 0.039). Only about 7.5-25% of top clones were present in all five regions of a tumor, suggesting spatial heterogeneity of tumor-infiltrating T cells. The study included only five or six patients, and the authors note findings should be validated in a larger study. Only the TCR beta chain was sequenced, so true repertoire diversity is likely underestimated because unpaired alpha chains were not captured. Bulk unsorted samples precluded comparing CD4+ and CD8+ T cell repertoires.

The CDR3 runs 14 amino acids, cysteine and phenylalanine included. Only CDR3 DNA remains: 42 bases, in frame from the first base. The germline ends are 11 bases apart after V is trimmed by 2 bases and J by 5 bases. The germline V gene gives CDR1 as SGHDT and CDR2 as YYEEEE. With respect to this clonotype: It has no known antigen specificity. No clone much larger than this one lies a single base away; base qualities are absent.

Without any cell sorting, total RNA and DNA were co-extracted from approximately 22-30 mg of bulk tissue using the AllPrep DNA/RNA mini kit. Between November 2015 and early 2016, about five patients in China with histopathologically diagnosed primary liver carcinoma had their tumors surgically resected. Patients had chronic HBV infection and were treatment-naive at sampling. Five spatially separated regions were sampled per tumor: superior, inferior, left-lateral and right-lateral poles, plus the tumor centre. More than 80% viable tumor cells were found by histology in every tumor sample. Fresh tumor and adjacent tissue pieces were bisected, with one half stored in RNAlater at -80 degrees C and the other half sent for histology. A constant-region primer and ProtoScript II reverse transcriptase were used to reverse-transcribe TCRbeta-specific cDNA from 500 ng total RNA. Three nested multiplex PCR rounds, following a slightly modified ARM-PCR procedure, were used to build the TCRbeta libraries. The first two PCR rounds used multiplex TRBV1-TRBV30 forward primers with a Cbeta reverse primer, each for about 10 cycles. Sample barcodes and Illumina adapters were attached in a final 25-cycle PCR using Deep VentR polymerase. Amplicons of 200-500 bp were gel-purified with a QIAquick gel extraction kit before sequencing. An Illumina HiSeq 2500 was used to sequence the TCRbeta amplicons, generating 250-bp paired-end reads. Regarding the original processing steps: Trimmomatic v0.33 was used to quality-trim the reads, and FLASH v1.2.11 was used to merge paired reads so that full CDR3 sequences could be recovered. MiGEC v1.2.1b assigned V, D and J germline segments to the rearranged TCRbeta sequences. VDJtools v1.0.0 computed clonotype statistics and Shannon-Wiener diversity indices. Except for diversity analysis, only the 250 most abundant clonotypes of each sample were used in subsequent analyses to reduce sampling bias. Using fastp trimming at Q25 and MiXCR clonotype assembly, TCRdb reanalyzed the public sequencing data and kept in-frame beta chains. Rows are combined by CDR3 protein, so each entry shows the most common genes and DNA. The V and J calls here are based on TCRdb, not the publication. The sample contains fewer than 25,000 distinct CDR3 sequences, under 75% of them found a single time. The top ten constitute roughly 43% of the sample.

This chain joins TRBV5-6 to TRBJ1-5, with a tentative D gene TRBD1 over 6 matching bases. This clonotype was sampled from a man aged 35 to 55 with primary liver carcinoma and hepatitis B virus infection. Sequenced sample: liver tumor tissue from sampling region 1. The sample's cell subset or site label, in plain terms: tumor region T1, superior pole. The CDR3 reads CASSFRGGDQPQHF. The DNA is TGTGCCAGCAGCTTTAGAGGGGGTGATCAGCCCCAGCATTTT.